This T cell receptor (beta chain) was identified in a study of CD8 T cells in Susac syndrome. The RNA, about 0.45 to 1 ug, was put through reverse transcription using random hexamers. The CDR3 of TCR beta was amplified by immunoSEQ multiplex PCR across 54 Vbeta and 13 Jbeta. TCRdb passed the immunoSEQ multiplex PCR reads through MiXCR, listing each CDR3 protein once. The table records 150,000 or so distinct CDR3 sequences, around 95% of them present only once. The trim removed 3 bases at V and 7 bases at J, leaving 13 bases unmatched. The CDR3 spans 16 residues. In germline, CDR1 is DFQATT, CDR2 SNEGSKA (reference sequence). The T cells that were sequenced for TCR beta were CD8+ and CD4+ cells from blood. The TEMRA cells underwent FACS enrichment, while the CD8+ and CD4+ T cells underwent negative isolation.

Source material: CD4+ T cells from PBMCs. The V gene is TRBV20-1, the J gene TRBJ2-3, with 10 bases that match TRBD2. The sequence derives from a human donor in good health. In DNA, the CDR3 is TGCAGTGCTAGGGAGCTAGCGGGAGAACATCCCAATACGCAGTATTTT. Translated: CSARELAGEHPNTQYF.